Following are 12 T cell receptor beta chains from one sample sequenced in a study of T-cell reconstitution after alpha-beta-depleted transplantation in children. Findings of the study overall: From newly produced T cells came most of the T-cell counts and diversity one year after transplant.

The TCRbeta library incorporated unique molecular identifiers. TCRdb recomputed calls from the PCR reads with MiXCR, one row per CDR3 protein. This sample carries 250,000 to 300,000 distinct CDR3 sequences, 6% to 10% of them seen once, and the ten largest clones take 8.5% to 9.5%. Antigens for these TCRs are unknown. The material was peripheral blood, obtained 360 days after TCRalphabeta/CD19-depleted stem cell transplant. These receptors were collected from a female patient aged 2-10 years who had a stem cell transplant for Fanconi anemia, so the T cells may come from the graft donor.

This clonotype appeared a few times. The chain couples TRBV3-1 to TRBJ2-3, with 11 bases that match TRBD2. Germline V gives CDR1 LGHDT, CDR2 YNNKEL (reference sequence). V lost 5 bases and J lost 2; bases outside the gene matches: 6. The CDR3 runs to 16 residues. This CDR3 is CASSVRLAGLTDTQYF. The CDR3 DNA reads as TGTGCCAGCAGCGTCCGACTAGCGGGGCTCACAGATACGCAGTATTTT.

This clonotype occurred a few times. V and J are TRBV28 and TRBJ2-3; D may match TRBD1 or TRBD2 (5 bases each). Trimming left V 4 bases short and J 6 bases short, with 17 bases between. CDR3 length equals 15 residues. Germline V gene data show CDR1 as MDHEN and CDR2 as SYDVKM. The DNA for the CDR3 is TGTGCCAGCAGTTCTGGGGGACCCCGCAGGGATACGCAGTATTTT. It codes for CASSSGGPRRDTQYF.

The chain carries TRBV6-2 or TRBV6-3 and TRBJ2-1, with 7 bases matching TRBD2. The V and J ends lost 5 bases and 5 bases, in that order; junction bases with no gene match: 3. In germline, CDR1 is MNHEY, CDR2 SVGEGT. The CDR3 sequence is 13 residues long. The CDR3 here is CASSNLADNEQFF. The CDR3 nucleotides are TGTGCCAGCAGTAACCTAGCGGACAATGAGCAGTTCTTC.

In this sample, this clonotype turned up many times. V gene TRBV29-1 combines with J gene TRBJ2-5; perhaps TRBD1 as D (6 bases). This CDR3 is 13 amino acids long. The germline V and J ends were trimmed by 7 bases and 1 base, with 13 bases remaining between them. Germline assignment: CDR1 SQVTM and CDR2 ANQGSEA. This CDR3 is CSGRQVLQETQYF. CDR3 coding DNA: TGCAGCGGAAGACAGGTCCTCCAAGAGACCCAGTACTTC. Combining the CDR3 with reference TRBV29-1 and TRBJ2-5 gives the whole variable domain SAVISQKPSRDICQRGTSLTIQCQVDSQVTMMFWYRQQPGQSLTLIATANQGSEATYESGFVIDKFPISRPNLTFSTLTVSNMSPEDSSIYLCSGRQVLQETQYFGPGTRLLVL.

The sample holds many counts of this clonotype. CDR3 coding DNA: TGTGCCATCAGTGAGTCGGGGGCTAGTGGGAATGAGCAGTTCTTC. Translating it yields CAISESGASGNEQFF. The chain employs TRBV10-3 and TRBJ2-1, with D possibly matching TRBD1 (6 bases). Trimming shortened V by 0 bases and J by 7 bases, and 13 bases separated the two germline ends. Germline V gene lookup returns CDR1 ENHRY and CDR2 SYGVKD. The CDR3 has 15 residues.

This clonotype appeared many times. V is TRBV7-2 and J is TRBJ1-5; D remains ambiguous. CDR3 length equals 12 residues. V gave up 6 bases and J gave up 5 bases, with 8 bases separating them. Germline V gene sequence: CDR1 SGHTA, CDR2 FQGNSA. DNA for the CDR3: TGTGCCAGCAGTCCTATCGATCAGCCCCAGCATTTT. Its translation: CASSPIDQPQHF.

This clonotype was seen many times. The rearrangement uses TRBV9 and TRBJ2-2; D not certain. The CDR3 totals 12 residues. Trimming stripped 4 bases from V and 8 bases from J, with 9 bases between. Germline CDR1 and CDR2: SGDLS and YYNGEE. CDR3 nucleotide sequence: TGTGCCAGCAGCTTTCACCGGGGGGAGCTGTTTTTT. Residues: CASSFHRGELFF.

Ten or more counts support this clonotype. The V gene is TRBV28, the J gene TRBJ1-2; TRBD1 aligns across 7 bases. Trimming took 5 bases from V and 0 from J; bases not matched to a gene: 6. CDR3 length equals 15 residues. Germline CDR1 and CDR2: MDHEN and SYDVKM. The CDR3 is CASSERQGPNYGYTF. The CDR3 region has the DNA TGTGCCAGCAGTGAGCGACAGGGTCCTAACTATGGCTACACCTTC.

This clonotype was counted ten times or more. The V gene is TRBV12-3 or TRBV12-4, the J gene TRBJ2-7; no clear D. The CDR3 length is 12 residues. Trimming took 4 bases from V and 0 from J, leaving 4 bases between them. CDR3 loop: CASSSASYEQYF. CDR3 DNA sequence: TGTGCCAGCAGTTCGGCCTCCTACGAGCAGTACTTC.

This clonotype was seen more than once but under ten times. The chain is built from TRBV20-1 and TRBJ2-5; D perhaps matches TRBD1 (6 bases). Germline CDR1 DFQATT, CDR2 SNEGSKA (reference sequence). The CDR3 extends over 17 amino acids. Trimming took 3 bases from V and 5 from J, leaving 25 bases between them. The DNA for the CDR3 is TGCAGTGCTAGTTCCGCCCACCCTCAGGGGTTCGGGGAGACCCAGTACTTC. It translates to CSASSAHPQGFGETQYF.

There are many counts of this clonotype. V is TRBV7-2 and J is TRBJ2-5; 12 nucleotides agree with TRBD1. Germline values: CDR1 SGHTA, CDR2 FQGNSA. This CDR3 has 16 amino acids. The V segment lost 5 bases and the J segment 4 bases; nucleotides outside the gene matches: 8. The CDR3 coding sequence is TGTGCCAGCAGCATATCCGGGACAGGGGGCGGAGAGACCCAGTACTTC. This encodes CASSISGTGGGETQYF. The whole variable domain, remainder taken from reference TRBV7-2 and TRBJ2-5, is GAGVSQSPSNKVTEKGKDVELRCDPISGHTALYWYRQSLGQGLEFLIYFQGNSAPDKSGLPSDRFSAERTGGSVSTLTIQRTQQEDSAVYLCASSISGTGGGETQYFGPGTRLLVL.

This clonotype showed up just a few times. As DNA, the CDR3 is TGTGCCAGCAGCTTAAGCTTCAGGGCCGCCTACGAGCAGTACGTC. Translating gives CASSLSFRAAYEQYV. The chain combines TRBV11-2 with TRBJ2-7, with D tentatively TRBD1 (5 bases). With 2 bases removed from V and 2 bases from J, the gap between germline ends came to 13 bases. The CDR3 runs to 15 residues. Germline V gene data show CDR1 as SGHAT and CDR2 as FQNNGV.